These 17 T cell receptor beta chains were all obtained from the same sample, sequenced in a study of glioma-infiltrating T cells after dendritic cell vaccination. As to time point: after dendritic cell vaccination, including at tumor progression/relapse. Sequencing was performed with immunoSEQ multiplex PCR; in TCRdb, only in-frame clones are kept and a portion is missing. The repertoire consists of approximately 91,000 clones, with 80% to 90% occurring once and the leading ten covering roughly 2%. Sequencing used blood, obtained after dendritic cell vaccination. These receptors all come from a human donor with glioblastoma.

The CDR3 DNA follows: TGTGCCAGTAGTATAGAAGGGGGTTCGGAGAATCAGCCCCAGCATTTT. Translation: CASSIEGGSENQPQHF. This rearrangement joins TRBV19 to TRBJ1-5; D is perhaps TRBD1 (6 bases). With 0 bases removed from V and 4 bases from J, the gap between germline ends came to 13 bases. The germline V gene has CDR1 LNHDA and CDR2 SQIVND (reference sequence). The CDR3 is 16 amino acids. The whole variable domain, remainder taken from reference TRBV19 and TRBJ1-5, is DGGITQSPKYLFRKEGQNVTLSCEQNLNHDAMYWYRQDPGQGLRLIYYSQIVNDFQKGDIAEGYSVSREKKESFPLTVTSAQKNPTAFYLCASSIEGGSENQPQHFGDGTRLSIL.

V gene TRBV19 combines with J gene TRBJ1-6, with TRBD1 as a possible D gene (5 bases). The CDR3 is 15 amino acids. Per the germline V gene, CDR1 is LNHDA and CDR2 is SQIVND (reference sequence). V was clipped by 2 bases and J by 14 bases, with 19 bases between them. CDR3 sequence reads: CASSIPQGGASTLHF. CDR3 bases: TGTGCCAGTAGTATACCCCAGGGTGGAGCTTCTACCCTCCACTTT.

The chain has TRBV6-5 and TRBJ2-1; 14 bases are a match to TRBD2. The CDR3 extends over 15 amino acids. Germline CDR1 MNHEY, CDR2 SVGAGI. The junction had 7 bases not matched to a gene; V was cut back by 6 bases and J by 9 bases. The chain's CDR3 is CASRVTSGGASEQFF. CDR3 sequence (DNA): TGTGCCAGCAGGGTGACTAGCGGGGGGGCCTCTGAGCAGTTCTTC.

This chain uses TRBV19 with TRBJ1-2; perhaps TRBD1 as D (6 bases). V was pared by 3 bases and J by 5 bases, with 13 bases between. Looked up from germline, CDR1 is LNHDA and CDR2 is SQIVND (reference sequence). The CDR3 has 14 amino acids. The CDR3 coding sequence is TGTGCCAGTAGTATTGGCAGGGGATCGTATGGCTACACCTTC. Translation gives CASSIGRGSYGYTF. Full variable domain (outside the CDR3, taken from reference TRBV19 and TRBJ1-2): DGGITQSPKYLFRKEGQNVTLSCEQNLNHDAMYWYRQDPGQGLRLIYYSQIVNDFQKGDIAEGYSVSREKKESFPLTVTSAQKNPTAFYLCASSIGRGSYGYTFGSGTRLTVV.

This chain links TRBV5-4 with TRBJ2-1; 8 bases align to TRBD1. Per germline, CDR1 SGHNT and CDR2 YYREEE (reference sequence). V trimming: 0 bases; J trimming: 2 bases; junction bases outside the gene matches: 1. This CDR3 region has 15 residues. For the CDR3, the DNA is TGTGCCAGCAGCTTGGGACAGGGGCCCTACAATGAGCAGTTCTTC. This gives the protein CASSLGQGPYNEQFF.

The CDR3 DNA reads as TGTGCCAGCAGCCGCGGGGCCCTAGCGGGAGCATCACTTCAAGAGACCCAGTACTTC. It yields the protein CASSRGALAGASLQETQYF. The chain carries TRBV7-9 and TRBJ2-5; 10 bases line up with TRBD2. Germline-derived CDR1 and CDR2 are SEHNR and FQNEAQ (reference sequence). J lost 2 bases, V lost 5 bases, and 17 bases had no gene match. The CDR3 is 19 amino acids.

CDR3 in DNA: TGTGCCAGCACGGTGGGGACAGTCATAAATTCACCCCTCCACTTT. Protein sequence: CASTVGTVINSPLHF. The chain joins TRBV9 to TRBJ1-6; 7 bases match TRBD1. Germline CDR1 reads SGDLS; CDR2 reads YYNGEE. This CDR3 comprises 15 residues. V gave up 6 bases and J gave up 7 bases; unmatched junction bases: 10.

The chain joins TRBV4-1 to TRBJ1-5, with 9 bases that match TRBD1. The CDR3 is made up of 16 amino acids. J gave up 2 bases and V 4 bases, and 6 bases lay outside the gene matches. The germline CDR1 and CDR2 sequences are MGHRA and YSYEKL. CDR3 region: CASSPGRDRGNQPQHF. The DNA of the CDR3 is TGCGCCAGCAGCCCCGGTAGGGACAGGGGCAATCAGCCCCAGCATTTT.

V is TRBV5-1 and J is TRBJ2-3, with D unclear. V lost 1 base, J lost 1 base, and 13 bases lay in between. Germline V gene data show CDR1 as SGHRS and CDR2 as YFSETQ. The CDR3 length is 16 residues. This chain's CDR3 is CASSLSGAWGTDTQYF. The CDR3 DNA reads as TGCGCCAGCAGCTTGTCAGGCGCCTGGGGCACAGATACGCAGTATTTT.

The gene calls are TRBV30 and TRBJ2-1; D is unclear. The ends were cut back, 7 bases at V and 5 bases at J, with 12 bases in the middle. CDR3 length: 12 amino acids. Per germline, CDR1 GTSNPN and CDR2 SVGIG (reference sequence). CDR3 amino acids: CALLGENNEQFF. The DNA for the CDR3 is TGTGCCTTACTGGGCGAGAACAATGAGCAGTTCTTC.

CDR3 in amino acids: CASSRDSGTQETQYF. As DNA, the CDR3 is TGTGCCAGCAGCCGAGACAGCGGGACTCAAGAGACCCAGTACTTC. This rearrangement joins TRBV7-9 to TRBJ2-5; 7 bases are a match to TRBD2. The CDR3 loop spans 15 amino acids. Germline V gene data show CDR1 as SEHNR and CDR2 as FQNEAQ (reference sequence). The V gene end was trimmed by 5 bases and the J gene end by 2 bases; junction bases not matched to a gene: 8.

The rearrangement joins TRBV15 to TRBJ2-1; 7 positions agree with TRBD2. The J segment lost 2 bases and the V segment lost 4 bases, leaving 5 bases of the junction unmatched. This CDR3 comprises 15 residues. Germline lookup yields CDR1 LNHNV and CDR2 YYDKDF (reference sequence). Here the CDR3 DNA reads TGTGCCACCAGCACGGGACTAACGACCTACAATGAGCAGTTCTTC. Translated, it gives CATSTGLTTYNEQFF.

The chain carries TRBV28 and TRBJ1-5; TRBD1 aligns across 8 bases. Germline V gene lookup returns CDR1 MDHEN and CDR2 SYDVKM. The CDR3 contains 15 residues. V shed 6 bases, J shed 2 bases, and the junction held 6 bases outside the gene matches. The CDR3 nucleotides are TGTGCCAGCAGGGGGACGGGACAGGGCAATCAGCCCCAGCATTTT. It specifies CASRGTGQGNQPQHF.

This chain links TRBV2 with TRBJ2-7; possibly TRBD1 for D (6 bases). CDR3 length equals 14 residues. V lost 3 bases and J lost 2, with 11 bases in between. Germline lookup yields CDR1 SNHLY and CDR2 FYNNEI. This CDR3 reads CASSEGDRPYEQYF. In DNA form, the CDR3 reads TGTGCCAGCAGTGAGGGAGACAGGCCCTACGAGCAGTACTTC.

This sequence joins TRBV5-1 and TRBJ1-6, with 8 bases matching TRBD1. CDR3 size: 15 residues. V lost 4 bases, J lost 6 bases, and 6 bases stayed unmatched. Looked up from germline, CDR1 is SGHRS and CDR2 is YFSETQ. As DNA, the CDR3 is TGCGCCAGCAGCGAGACGACAGGGGTTAATTCACCCCTCCACTTT. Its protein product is CASSETTGVNSPLHF.

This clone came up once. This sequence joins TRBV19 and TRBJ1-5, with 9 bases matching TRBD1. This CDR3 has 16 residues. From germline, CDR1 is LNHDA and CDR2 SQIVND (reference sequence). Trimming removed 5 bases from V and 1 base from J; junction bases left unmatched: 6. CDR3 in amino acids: CASSPRQGVSNQPQHF. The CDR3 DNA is TGTGCCAGTAGTCCCCGACAGGGGGTCAGCAATCAGCCCCAGCATTTT.

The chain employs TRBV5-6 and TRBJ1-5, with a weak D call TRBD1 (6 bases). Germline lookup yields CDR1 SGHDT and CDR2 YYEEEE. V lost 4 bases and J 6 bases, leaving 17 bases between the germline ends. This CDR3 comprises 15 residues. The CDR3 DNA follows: TGTGCCAGCAGCGTTAGGGAGCAGGGGTCTCAGCCCCAGCATTTT. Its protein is CASSVREQGSQPQHF.